This T cell receptor (beta chain) was identified in a study of PD-1 blockade in classical Hodgkin lymphoma. CDR1 and CDR2 (germline): MNHEY, SVGAGI. The CDR3 sequence is 15 residues long. V gave up 3 bases and J gave up 5 bases, with 15 bases separating them. This clone was observed once. Its matching antigen is unknown. Exposure to brentuximab vedotin varied, and each patient had relapsed following autologous stem cell transplantation. TCRdb's copy holds only in-frame clones and misses some; the assay was immunoSEQ multiplex PCR. The table records 20,000 to 30,000 clones, approximately 82% of them present only once. Study-wide results and limits: Baseline diversity in complete responders resembled that of newly diagnosed patients. Repertoire differences have undefined causes, possibly disease activity or prior therapy. Reports described newly diagnosed patients as having lower baseline TCR diversity than healthy donors.

The V gene is TRBV6-5, the J gene TRBJ2-3; D possibly matches TRBD1 or TRBD2 (5 bases each). The material sequenced was peripheral blood mononuclear cells (PBMCs), taken before the second cycle of nivolumab. The clonotype comes from a human donor with classical Hodgkin lymphoma. The CDR3 sequence: CASSYGDPARDTQYF. CDR3 coding DNA: TGTGCCAGCAGTTATGGGGACCCGGCCAGAGATACGCAGTATTTT.